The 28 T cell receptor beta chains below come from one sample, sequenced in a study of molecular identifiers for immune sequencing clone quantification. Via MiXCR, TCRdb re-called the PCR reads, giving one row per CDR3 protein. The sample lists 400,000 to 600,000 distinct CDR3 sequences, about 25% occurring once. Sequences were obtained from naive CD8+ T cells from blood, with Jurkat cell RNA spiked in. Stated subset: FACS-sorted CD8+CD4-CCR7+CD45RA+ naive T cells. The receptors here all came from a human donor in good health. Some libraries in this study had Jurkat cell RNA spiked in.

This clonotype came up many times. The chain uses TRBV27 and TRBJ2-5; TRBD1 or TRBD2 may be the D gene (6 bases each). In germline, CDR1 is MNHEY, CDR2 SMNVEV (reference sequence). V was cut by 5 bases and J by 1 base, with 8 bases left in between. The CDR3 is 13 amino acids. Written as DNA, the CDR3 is TGTGCCAGCAGTCCGGGGGCCCAAGAGACCCAGTACTTC. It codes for CASSPGAQETQYF.

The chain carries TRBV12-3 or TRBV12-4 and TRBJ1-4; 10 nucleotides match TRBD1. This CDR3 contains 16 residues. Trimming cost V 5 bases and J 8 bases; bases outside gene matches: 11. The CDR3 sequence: CASSPSRGQGLEKLFF. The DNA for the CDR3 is TGTGCCAGCAGTCCCAGTAGGGGACAGGGGCTGGAAAAACTGTTTTTT.

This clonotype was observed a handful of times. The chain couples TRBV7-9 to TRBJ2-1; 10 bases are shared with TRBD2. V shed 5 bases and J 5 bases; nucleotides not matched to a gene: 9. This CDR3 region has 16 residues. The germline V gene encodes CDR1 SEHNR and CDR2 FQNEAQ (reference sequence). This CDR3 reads CASSLLAGEANNEQFF. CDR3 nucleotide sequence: TGTGCCAGCAGCCTGCTAGCGGGAGAGGCCAACAATGAGCAGTTCTTC.

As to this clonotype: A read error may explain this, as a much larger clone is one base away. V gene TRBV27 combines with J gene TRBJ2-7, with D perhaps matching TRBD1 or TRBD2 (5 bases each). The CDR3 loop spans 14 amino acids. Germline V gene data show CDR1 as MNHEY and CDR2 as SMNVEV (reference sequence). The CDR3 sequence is CASGLGTLTHEQYF. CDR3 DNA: TGTGCCAGCGGTTTGGGGACGCTTACTCACGAGCAGTACTTC.

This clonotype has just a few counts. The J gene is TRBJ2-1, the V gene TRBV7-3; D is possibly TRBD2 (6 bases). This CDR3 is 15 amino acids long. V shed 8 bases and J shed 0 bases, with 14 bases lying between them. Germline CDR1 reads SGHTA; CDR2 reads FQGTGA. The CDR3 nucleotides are TGTGCCAGCGCAAGCGGGCACAACTCCTACAATGAGCAGTTCTTC. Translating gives CASASGHNSYNEQFF.

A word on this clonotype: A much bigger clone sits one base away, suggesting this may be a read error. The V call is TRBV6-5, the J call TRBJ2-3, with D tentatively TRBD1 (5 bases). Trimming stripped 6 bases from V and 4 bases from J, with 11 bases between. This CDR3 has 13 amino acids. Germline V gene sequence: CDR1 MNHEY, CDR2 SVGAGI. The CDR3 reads CASRPSGPDTQYF. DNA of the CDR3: TGTGCCAGCAGACCCTCAGGGCCAGATACGCAGTATTTT.

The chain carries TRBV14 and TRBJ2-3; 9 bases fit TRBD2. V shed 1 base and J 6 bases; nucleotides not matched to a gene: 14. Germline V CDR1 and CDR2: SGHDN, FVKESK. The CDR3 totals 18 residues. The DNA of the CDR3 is TGTGCCAGCAGCCAAGCGTGGCTAGCGGGGCAACATGGGGATACGCAGTATTTT. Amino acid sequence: CASSQAWLAGQHGDTQYF.

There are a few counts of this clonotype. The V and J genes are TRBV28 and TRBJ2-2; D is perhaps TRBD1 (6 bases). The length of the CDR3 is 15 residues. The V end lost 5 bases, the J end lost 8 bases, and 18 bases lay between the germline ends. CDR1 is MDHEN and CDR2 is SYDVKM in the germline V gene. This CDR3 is CASSPTEGVSGELFF. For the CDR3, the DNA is TGTGCCAGCAGTCCCACTGAGGGGGTTTCGGGGGAGCTGTTTTTT.

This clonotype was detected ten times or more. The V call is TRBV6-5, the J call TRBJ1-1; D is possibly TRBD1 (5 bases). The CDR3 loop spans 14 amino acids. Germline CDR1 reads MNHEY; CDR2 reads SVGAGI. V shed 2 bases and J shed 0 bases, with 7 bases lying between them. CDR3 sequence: CASSYRGMNTEAFF. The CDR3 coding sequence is TGTGCCAGCAGTTACCGGGGCATGAACACTGAAGCTTTCTTT.

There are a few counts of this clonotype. This CDR3 is CASSQETADYGYTF. Written as DNA, the CDR3 is TGCGCCAGCAGCCAAGAAACAGCCGACTATGGCTACACCTTC. The J gene is TRBJ1-2, the V gene TRBV4-3; D is unresolved. Germline V gives CDR1 LGHNA, CDR2 YSLEER. V shed 0 bases and J shed 3 bases, with 8 bases lying between them. CDR3 length equals 14 residues.

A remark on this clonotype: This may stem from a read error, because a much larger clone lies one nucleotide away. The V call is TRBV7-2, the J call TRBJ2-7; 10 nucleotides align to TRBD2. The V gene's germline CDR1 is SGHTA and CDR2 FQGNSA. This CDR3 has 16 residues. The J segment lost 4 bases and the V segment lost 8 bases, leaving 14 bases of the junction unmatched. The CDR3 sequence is CASRPAGLAVNYEQYF. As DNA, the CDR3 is TGTGCCAGCCGCCCGGCTGGACTAGCGGTTAATTACGAGCAGTACTTC.

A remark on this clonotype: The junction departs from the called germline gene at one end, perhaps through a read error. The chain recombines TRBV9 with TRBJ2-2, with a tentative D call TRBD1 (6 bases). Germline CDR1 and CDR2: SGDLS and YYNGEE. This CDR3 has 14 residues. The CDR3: CACSSATGTGELFF. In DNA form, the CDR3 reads TGTGCCTGCAGCTCCGCTACAGGGACCGGGGAGCTGTTTTTT.

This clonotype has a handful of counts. CDR3 amino acids: CASSVTQRGIGELFF. DNA for the CDR3: TGTGCCAGCAGCGTTACCCAGCGGGGGATCGGGGAGCTGTTTTTT. The chain has TRBV9 and TRBJ2-2; 8 positions agree with TRBD2. CDR1 and CDR2 (germline): SGDLS, YYNGEE. The CDR3 is made up of 15 amino acids. Trimming took 2 bases from V and 7 from J; bases not matched to a gene: 7. Full variable domain (outside the CDR3, taken from reference TRBV9 and TRBJ2-2): DSGVTQTPKHLITATGQRVTLRCSPRSGDLSVYWYQQSLDQGLQFLIQYYNGEERAKGNILERFSAQQFPDLHSELNLSSLELGDSALYFCASSVTQRGIGELFFGEGSRLTVL.

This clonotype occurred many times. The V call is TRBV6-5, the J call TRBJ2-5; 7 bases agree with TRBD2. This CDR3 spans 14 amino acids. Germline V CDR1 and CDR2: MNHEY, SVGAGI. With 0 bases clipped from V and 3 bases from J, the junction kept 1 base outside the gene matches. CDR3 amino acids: CASSYSGGEETQYF. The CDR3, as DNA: TGTGCCAGCAGTTACTCGGGGGGGGAAGAGACCCAGTACTTC.

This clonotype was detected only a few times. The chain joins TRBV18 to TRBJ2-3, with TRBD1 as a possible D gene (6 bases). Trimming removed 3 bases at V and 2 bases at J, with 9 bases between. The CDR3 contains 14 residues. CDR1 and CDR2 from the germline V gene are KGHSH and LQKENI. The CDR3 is CASSPRDNTDTQYF. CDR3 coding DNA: TGTGCCAGCTCACCGAGGGACAACACAGATACGCAGTATTTT.

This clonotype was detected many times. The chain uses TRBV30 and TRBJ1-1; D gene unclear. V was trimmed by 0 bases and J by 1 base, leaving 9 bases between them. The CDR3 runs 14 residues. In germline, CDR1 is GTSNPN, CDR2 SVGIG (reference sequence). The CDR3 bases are TGTGCCTGGAGTGTATTGTCGGGGAACACTGAAGCTTTCTTT. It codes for CAWSVLSGNTEAFF.

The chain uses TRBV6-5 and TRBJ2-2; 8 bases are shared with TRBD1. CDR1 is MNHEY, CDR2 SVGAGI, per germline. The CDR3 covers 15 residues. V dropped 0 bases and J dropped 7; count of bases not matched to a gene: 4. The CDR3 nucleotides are TGTGCCAGCAGTTACTCGACAGGGGCTGACGGGGAGCTGTTTTTT. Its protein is CASSYSTGADGELFF.

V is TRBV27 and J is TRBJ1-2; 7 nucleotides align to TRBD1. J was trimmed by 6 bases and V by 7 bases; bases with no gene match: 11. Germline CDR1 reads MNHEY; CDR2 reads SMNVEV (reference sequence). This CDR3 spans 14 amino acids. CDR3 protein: CASNEGGGADGYTF. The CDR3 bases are TGTGCCAGCAACGAAGGAGGGGGCGCCGATGGCTACACCTTC.

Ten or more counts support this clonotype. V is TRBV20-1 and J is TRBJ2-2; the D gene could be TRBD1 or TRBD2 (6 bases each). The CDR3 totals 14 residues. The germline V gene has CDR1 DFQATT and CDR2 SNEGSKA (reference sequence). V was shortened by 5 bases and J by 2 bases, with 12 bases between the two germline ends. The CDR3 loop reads CSAVRGVNTGELFF. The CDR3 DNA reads TGCAGTGCTGTGAGGGGGGTTAACACCGGGGAGCTGTTTTTT.

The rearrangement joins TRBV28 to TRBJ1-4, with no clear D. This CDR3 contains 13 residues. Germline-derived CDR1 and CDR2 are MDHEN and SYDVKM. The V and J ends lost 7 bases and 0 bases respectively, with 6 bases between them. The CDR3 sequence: CASIQATNEKLFF. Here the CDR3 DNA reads TGTGCCAGCATACAAGCAACTAATGAAAAACTGTTTTTT.

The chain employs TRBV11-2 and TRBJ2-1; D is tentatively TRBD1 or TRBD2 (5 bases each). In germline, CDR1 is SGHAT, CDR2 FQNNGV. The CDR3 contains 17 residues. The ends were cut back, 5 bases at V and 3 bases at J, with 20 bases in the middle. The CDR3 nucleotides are TGTGCCAGCAGCCCGCCAAAAGGGGTACGGGACTACAATGAGCAGTTCTTC. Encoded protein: CASSPPKGVRDYNEQFF.

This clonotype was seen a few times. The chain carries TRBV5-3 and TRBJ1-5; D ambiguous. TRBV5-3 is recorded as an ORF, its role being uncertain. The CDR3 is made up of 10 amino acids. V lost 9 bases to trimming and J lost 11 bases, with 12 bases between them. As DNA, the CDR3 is TGTGCCACCTCACGGGCTTCCCAGCATTTT. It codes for CATSRASQHF.

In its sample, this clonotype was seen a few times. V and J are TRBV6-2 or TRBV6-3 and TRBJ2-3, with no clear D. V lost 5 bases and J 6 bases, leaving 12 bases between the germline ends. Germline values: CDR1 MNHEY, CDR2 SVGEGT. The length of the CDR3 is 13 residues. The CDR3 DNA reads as TGTGCCAGCAGTCCCCTGCTTGGGGATACGCAGTATTTT. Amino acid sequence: CASSPLLGDTQYF.

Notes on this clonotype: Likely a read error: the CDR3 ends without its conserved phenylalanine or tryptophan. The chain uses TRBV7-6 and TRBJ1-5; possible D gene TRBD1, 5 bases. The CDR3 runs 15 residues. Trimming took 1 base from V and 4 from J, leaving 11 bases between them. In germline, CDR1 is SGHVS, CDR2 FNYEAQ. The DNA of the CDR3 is TGTGCCAGCAGCTTAGGGGGTTGGGGGAATCAGCCCCAGCATCTT. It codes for CASSLGGWGNQPQHL.

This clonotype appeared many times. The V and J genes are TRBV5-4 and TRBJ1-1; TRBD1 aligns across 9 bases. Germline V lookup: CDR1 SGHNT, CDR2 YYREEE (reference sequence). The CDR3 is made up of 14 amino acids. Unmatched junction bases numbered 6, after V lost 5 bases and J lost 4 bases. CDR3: CASSLQGALTEAFF. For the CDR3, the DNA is TGTGCCAGCAGTCTACAGGGGGCGCTCACTGAAGCTTTCTTT.

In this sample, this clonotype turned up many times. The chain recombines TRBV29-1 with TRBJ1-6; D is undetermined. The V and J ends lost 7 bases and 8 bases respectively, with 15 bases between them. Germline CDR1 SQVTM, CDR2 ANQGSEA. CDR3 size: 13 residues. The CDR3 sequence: CSAFVDTDSPLHF. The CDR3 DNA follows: TGCAGCGCTTTCGTCGATACAGATTCACCCCTCCACTTT.

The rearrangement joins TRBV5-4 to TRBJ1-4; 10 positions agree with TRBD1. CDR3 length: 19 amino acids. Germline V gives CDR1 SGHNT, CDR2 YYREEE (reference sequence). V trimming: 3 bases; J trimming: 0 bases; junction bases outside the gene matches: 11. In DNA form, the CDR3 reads TGTGCCAGCAGCTCGGGACAGGGGACGGTTGGGGCAACTAATGAAAAACTGTTTTTT. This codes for CASSSGQGTVGATNEKLFF.

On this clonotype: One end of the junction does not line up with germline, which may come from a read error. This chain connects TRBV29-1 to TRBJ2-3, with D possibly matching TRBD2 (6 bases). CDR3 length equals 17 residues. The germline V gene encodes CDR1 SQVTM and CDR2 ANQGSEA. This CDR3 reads CSVGDLDGTTSTGTQYF. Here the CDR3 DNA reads TGCAGCGTTGGAGATCTGGACGGAACTACTAGCACAGGTACGCAGTATTTT.